This T cell receptor (beta chain) was sequenced for a study of TET2 disruption in CD19-targeted CAR T cells. Treatment denoted: autologous CTL019 cells: CD19 CAR with 4-1BB and CD3 zeta domains. TCR zeta and 4-1BB domains were built into the CD19 CAR. In the case of this clone: Its cognate antigen is unknown. From the germline J gene comes the end of the CDR3, since the read stops 3 residues before it. Different DNA sequences within this sample yield the same CDR3.

Measured with immunoSEQ multiplex PCR; TCRdb has only the in-frame clones, and not every one. Recorded for this sample: tens of thousands of clones. CDR1 is SEHNR and CDR2 is FQNEAQ in the germline V gene (reference sequence). The germline V and J ends were trimmed by 5 bases and 2 bases, with 9 bases remaining between them. The CDR3 totals 13 residues. The V and J genes are TRBV7-9 and TRBJ1-2; D may be TRBD1 (5 bases). The sample in question was CD8- CAR+ T cells sorted from cultured blood T cells, obtained for CD19 CAR T cell therapy. Specified subset: CD8-negative CAR-positive T cells from the infusion product. The clonotype was recovered from a man between 70 and 80 years old with chronic lymphocytic leukemia. The CDR3 reads CASSMTDNYGYTF. CDR3 DNA (partial): TGTGCCAGCAGCATGACAGACAACTATGGC.